The clone carrying this T cell receptor beta chain was counted only a few times. The CDR3 totals 18 residues. Germline V gene sequence: CDR1 MNHEY, CDR2 SMNVEV (reference sequence). V shed 3 bases and J 2 bases; nucleotides not matched to a gene: 12. TCRdb re-analysed the reads in MiXCR, keeping a single row per CDR3 protein. The table includes 510,000 or so distinct CDR3 sequences, 26% detected once. This specimen belongs to a study of T cell repertoires in cytomegalovirus infection. This receptor was obtained from a human donor in good health (CMV status not recorded). Some clones in this sample may be carry-over from other donors' samples. The rearrangement uses TRBV27 and TRBJ2-7; the match to TRBD2 covers 11 bases. The sequencing input was PBMCs. The CDR3 protein is CASSLGGLAGGWTYEQYF. CDR3 in DNA: TGTGCCAGCAGTTTGGGCGGGCTAGCGGGAGGTTGGACCTACGAGCAGTACTTC.